The present T cell receptor (beta chain) was sequenced within a study of shared clonotypes between healthy human individuals. Overall study findings and caveats: Rarefaction showed that sequencing of sorted subsets was incomplete (despite large depth).

A note on this clone: Its cognate antigen is unknown.

The CDR3 contains 14 residues. In germline, CDR1 is SEHNR, CDR2 FQNEAQ (reference sequence). The V gene lost 4 bases and the J gene lost 4 bases, with 14 bases spanning the gap. This was a deep-level run. Only in-frame clones appear in the TCRdb table, and some are missing; sequencing was by immunoSEQ multiplex PCR. This table has about 1 million clones, approximately 72% appearing once. The origin of this receptor is a man aged 18 to 35 in good health. V is TRBV7-9 and J is TRBJ2-7; a weak D match, TRBD2 (6 bases). Sequencing used memory CD4+ T cells sorted from blood. Subset described: CD45RA-negative fraction. CDR3 protein: CASSSTSNFYEQYF. The CDR3, as DNA: TGTGCCAGCAGCTCAACTAGCAACTTTTACGAGCAGTACTTC. The variable domain in full, completed from reference TRBV7-9 and TRBJ2-7, reads DTGVSQNPRHKITKRGQNVTFRCDPISEHNRLYWYRQTLGQGPEFLTYFQNEAQLEKSRLLSDRFSAERPKGSFSTLEIQRTEQGDSAMYLCASSSTSNFYEQYFGPGTRLTVT.